A single sample is the source of the 3 T cell receptor beta chains below, sequenced in a study of cytomegalovirus exposure and HLA in healthy donors. Clones were read by immunoSEQ multiplex PCR, and TCRdb kept only the in-frame ones, dropping some. Of 90,000 to 150,000 clones detected, about 91% appear once; the ten largest clones hold 1.5% to 2%. Specimen: PBMCs. Source of these receptors: a man between 18 and 35 years old in good health and CMV-seronegative.

This chain connects TRBV27 to TRBJ2-1, with 9 bases identical to TRBD1. Looked up from germline, CDR1 is MNHEY and CDR2 is SMNVEV (reference sequence). The CDR3 totals 15 residues. V dropped 4 bases and J dropped 10; count of bases not matched to a gene: 11. The CDR3 coding sequence is TGTGCCAGCAGTTCCTGGGACAGGGAATCGGGGGAGCAGTTCTTC. Encoded protein: CASSSWDRESGEQFF.

The chain links TRBV5-1 to TRBJ2-1; D is perhaps TRBD2 (5 bases). The CDR3 is 15 amino acids. Germline V CDR1 and CDR2: SGHRS, YFSETQ. Trimming stripped 2 bases from V and 8 bases from J, with 17 bases between. CDR3 amino acids: CASSFRGEGNDEQFF. DNA of the CDR3: TGCGCCAGCAGCTTCCGGGGAGAAGGTAATGATGAGCAGTTCTTC.

The CDR3 nucleotides read TGCGCCAGCAGCCAAGATAGGGACAGCTCCTACGAGCAGTACTTC. Encoded protein: CASSQDRDSSYEQYF. V gene TRBV4-3 combines with J gene TRBJ2-7; TRBD1 matches 7 bases. Germline trimming cut 0 bases from V and 0 bases from J; bases unmatched to any gene: 2. Germline CDR1 is LGHNA and CDR2 is YSLEER. The CDR3 covers 15 residues.